Included here is one T cell receptor beta chain sequence, with context. This CDR3 comprises 14 residues. CDR1 and CDR2 from the germline V gene are MNHEY and SMNVEV (reference sequence). Trimming cost V 2 bases and J 8 bases, with 15 bases left between them. The method was immunoSEQ multiplex PCR; TCRdb's version includes in-frame clones alone and lacks a portion of them. The data show roughly 220,000 clones, 80% seen once. This record belongs to a study of blood T cell repertoires in COVID-19. The chain couples TRBV27 to TRBJ1-2; TRBD1 is a possible D gene (5 bases). Sequencing was carried out using peripheral blood. The TCR sequence derives from a woman aged 70-85 years with acute or convalescent COVID-19. CDR3 nucleotides: TGTGCCAGCAGTTTAGAGGGCCGGGGGGAAGGCTACACCTTC. Amino acids: CASSLEGRGEGYTF.